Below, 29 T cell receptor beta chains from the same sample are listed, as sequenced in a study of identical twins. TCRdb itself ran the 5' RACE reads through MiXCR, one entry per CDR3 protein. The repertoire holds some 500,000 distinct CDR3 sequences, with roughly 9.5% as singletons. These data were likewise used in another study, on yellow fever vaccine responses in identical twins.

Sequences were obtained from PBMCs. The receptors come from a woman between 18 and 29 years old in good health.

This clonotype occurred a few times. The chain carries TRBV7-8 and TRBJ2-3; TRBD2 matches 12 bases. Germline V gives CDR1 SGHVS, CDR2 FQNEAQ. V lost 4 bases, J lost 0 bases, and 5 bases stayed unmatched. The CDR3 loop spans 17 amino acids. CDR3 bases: TGTGCCAGCAGCTCACAACTAGCGGGAGGAAGCACAGATACGCAGTATTTT. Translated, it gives CASSSQLAGGSTDTQYF.

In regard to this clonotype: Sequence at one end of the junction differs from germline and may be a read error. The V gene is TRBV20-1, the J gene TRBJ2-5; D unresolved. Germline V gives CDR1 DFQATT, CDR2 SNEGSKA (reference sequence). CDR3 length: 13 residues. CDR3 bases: TGCAGTGCTAGAGATCCCGGGCGAAACAGATTACCTTTC. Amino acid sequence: CSARDPGRNRLPF.

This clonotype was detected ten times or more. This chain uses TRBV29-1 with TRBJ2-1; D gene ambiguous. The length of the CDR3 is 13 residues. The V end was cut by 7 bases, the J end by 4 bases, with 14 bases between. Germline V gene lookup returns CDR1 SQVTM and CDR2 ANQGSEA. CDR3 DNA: TGCAGCGCCCGAGCCAGAGAGTACAATGAGCAGTTCTTC. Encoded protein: CSARAREYNEQFF.

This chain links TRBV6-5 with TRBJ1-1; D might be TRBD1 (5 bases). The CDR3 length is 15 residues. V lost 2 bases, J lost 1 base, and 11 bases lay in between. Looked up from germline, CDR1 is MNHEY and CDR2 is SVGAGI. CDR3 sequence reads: CASSYPGAGNTEAFF. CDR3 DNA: TGTGCCAGCAGTTACCCCGGGGCGGGGAACACTGAAGCTTTCTTT.

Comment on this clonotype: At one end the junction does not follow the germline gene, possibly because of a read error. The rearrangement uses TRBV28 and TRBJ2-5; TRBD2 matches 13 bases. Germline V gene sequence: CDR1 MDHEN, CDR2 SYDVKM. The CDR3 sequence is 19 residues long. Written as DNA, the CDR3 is TGTGCCATCAGTTCAAGGATGGGGACTAGCGGGGATCTGCAGGAGACCCAGTACTTC. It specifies CAISSRMGTSGDLQETQYF.

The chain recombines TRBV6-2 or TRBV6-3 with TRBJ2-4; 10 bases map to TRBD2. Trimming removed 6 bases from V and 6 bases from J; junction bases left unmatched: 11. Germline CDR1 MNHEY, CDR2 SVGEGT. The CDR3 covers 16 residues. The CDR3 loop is CASRTGEREGRNIQYF. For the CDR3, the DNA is TGTGCCAGCAGAACAGGAGAGCGGGAGGGTAGAAACATTCAGTACTTC.

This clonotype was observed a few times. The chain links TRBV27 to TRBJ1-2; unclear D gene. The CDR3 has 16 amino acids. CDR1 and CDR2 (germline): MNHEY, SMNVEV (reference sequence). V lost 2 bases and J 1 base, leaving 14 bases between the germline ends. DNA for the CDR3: TGTGCCAGCAGTTTAAGGGCGGCAACTCATAACTATGGCTACACCTTC. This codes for CASSLRAATHNYGYTF.

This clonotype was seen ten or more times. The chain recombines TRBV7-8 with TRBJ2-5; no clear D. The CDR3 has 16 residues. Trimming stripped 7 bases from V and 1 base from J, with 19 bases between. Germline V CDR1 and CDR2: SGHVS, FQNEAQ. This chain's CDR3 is CASTPAHRGIQETQYF. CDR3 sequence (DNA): TGTGCCAGCACACCGGCCCATAGAGGCATCCAAGAGACCCAGTACTTC.

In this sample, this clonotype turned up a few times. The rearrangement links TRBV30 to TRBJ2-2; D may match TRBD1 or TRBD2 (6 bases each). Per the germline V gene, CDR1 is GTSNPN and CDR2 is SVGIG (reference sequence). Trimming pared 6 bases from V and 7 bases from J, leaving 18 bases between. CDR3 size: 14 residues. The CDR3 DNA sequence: TGTGCCTGCACCCTAGGGGGGCCTGGCGGGGAGCTGTTTTTT. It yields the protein CACTLGGPGGELFF.

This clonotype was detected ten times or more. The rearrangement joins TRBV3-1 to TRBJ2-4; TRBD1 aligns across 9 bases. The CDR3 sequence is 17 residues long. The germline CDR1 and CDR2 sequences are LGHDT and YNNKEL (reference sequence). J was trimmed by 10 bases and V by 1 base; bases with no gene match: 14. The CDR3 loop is CASSQASAGTGMGIQYF. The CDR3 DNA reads TGTGCCAGCAGCCAAGCTTCCGCCGGGACAGGGATGGGGATTCAGTACTTC.

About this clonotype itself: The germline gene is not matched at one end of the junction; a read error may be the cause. The CDR3 DNA reads as TGTGCTAGCAGCCCCGTCGGGATGAGCACCGGGGAGCTGTTTTTT. Residues: CASSPVGMSTGELFF. J is TRBJ2-2 and V is TRBV7-7, with D maybe TRBD2 (5 bases). The CDR3 totals 15 residues. Per the germline V gene, CDR1 is SSHAT and CDR2 is FNYEAQ (reference sequence).

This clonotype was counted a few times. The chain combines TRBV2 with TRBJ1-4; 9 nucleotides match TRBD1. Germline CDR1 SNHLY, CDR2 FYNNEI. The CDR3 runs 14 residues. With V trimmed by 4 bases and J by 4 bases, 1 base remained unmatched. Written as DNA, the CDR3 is TGTGCCAGCAGTGGACAGGGGGTTAATGAAAAACTGTTTTTT. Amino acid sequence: CASSGQGVNEKLFF.

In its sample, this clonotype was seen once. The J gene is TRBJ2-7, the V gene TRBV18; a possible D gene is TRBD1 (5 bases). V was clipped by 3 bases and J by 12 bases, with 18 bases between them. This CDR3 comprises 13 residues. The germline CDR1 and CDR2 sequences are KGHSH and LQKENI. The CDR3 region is CASSPKLGQVWYF. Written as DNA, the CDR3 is TGTGCCAGCTCACCGAAGCTCGGACAAGTCTGGTACTTC.

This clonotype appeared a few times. The CDR3 nucleotides are TGTGCCAGCAGTTACTCTCCTAAGCAGCCCCAGCATTTT. It specifies CASSYSPKQPQHF. The rearrangement links TRBV6-5 to TRBJ1-5; no definite D call. The CDR3 sequence is 13 residues long. V lost 0 bases to trimming and J lost 7 bases, with 7 bases between them. Per germline, CDR1 MNHEY and CDR2 SVGAGI.

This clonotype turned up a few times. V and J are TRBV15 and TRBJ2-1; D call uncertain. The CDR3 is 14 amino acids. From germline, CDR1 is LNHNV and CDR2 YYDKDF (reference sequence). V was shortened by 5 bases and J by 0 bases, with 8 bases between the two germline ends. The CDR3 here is CATSESSSYNEQFF. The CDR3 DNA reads TGTGCCACCAGCGAATCGAGCTCCTACAATGAGCAGTTCTTC.

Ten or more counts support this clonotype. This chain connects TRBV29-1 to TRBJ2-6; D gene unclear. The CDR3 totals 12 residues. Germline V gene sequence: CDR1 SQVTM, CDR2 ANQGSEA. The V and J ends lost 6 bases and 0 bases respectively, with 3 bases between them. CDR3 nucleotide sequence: TGCAGCGTAGACTCTGGGGCCAACGTCCTGACTTTC. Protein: CSVDSGANVLTF.

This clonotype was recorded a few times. CDR3 DNA: TGTGCCAGCAGCTTAGCGAGCGGGGTAGTAGCTGAAGCTTTCTTT. This translates into CASSLASGVVAEAFF. The chain is built from TRBV7-9 and TRBJ1-1; D remains ambiguous. Germline V CDR1 and CDR2: SEHNR, FQNEAQ (reference sequence). Trimming removed 0 bases from V and 6 bases from J, with 14 bases in between. CDR3 length: 15 residues. Full variable domain (rest looked up from reference TRBV7-9 and TRBJ1-1): DTGVSQNPRHKITKRGQNVTFRCDPISEHNRLYWYRQTLGQGPEFLTYFQNEAQLEKSRLLSDRFSAERPKGSFSTLEIQRTEQGDSAMYLCASSLASGVVAEAFFGQGTRLTVV.

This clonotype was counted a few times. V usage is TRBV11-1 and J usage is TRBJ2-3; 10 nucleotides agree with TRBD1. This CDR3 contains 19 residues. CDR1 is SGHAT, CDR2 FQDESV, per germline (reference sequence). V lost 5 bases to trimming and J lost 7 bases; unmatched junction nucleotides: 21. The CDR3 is CASSPGTGATATRGNTQYF. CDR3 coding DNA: TGTGCCAGCAGCCCCGGGACAGGGGCCACTGCGACACGGGGGAATACGCAGTATTTT.

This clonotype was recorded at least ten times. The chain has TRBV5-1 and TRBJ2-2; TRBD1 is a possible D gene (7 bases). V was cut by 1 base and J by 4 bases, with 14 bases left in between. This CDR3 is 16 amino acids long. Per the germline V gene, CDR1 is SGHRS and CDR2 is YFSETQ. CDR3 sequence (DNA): TGCGCCAGCAGCTTGAATCGCCAGGGGGGCACCGGGGAGCTGTTTTTT. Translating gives CASSLNRQGGTGELFF.

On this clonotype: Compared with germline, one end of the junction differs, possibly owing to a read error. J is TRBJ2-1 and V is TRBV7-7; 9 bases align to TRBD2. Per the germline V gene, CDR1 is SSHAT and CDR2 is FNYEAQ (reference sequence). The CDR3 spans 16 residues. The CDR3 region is CASSLHGGGADNEQFF. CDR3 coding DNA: TGTGCTAGCAGCTTACATGGCGGGGGGGCCGACAATGAGCAGTTCTTC.

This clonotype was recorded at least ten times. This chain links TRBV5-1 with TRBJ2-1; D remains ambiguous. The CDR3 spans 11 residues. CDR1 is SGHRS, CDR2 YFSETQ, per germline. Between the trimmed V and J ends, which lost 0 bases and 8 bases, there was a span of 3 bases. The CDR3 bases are TGCGCCAGCAGCTTGGATGATGAGCAGTTCTTC. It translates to CASSLDDEQFF.

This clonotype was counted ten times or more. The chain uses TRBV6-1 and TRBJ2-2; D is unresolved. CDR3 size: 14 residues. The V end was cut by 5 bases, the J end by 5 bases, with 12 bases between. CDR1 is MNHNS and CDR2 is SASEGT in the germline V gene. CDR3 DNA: TGTGCCAGCAGTCGACAACAGAGGACCGGGGAGCTGTTTTTT. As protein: CASSRQQRTGELFF.

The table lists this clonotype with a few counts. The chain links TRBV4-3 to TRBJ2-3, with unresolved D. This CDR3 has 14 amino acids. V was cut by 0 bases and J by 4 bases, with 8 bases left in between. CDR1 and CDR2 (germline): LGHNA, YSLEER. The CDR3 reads CASSQDEGPDTQYF. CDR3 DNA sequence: TGCGCCAGCAGCCAAGATGAAGGGCCAGATACGCAGTATTTT.

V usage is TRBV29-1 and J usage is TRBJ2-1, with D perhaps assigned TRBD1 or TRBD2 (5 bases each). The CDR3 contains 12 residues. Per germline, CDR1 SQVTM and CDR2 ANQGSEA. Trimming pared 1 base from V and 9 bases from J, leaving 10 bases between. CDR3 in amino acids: CSVEAGTPEQFF. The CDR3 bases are TGCAGCGTTGAAGCGGGGACCCCTGAGCAGTTCTTC.

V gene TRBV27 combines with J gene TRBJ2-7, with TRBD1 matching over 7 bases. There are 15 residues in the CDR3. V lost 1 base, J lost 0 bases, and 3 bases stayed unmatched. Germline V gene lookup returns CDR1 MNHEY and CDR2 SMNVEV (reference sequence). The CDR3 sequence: CASSLLRDSSYEQYF. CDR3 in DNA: TGTGCCAGCAGTTTATTAAGGGACAGCTCCTACGAGCAGTACTTC.

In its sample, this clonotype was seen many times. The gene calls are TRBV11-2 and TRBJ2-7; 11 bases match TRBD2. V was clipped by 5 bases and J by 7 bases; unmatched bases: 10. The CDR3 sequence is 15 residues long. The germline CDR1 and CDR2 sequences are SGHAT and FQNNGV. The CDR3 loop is CASSEGLAGGREQYF. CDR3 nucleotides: TGTGCCAGCAGCGAGGGGCTAGCGGGGGGAAGAGAGCAGTACTTC.

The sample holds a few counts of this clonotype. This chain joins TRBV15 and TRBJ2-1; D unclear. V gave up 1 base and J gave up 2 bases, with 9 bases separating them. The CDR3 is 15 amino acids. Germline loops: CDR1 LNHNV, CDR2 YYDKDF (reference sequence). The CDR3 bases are TGTGCCACCAGCAGAGGAGGTAGTGCCTACAATGAGCAGTTCTTC. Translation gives CATSRGGSAYNEQFF.

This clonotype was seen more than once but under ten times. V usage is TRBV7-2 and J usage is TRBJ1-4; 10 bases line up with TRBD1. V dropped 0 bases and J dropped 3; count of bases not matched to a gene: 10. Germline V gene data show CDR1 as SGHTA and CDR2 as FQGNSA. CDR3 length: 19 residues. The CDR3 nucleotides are TGTGCCAGCAGCTTAGCGGTGACAGGGGGCTTGGGGGCTAATGAAAAACTGTTTTTT. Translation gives CASSLAVTGGLGANEKLFF.

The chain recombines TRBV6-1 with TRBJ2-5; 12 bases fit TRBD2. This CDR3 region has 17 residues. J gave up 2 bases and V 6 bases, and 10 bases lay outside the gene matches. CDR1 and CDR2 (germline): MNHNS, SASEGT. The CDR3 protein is CASRSTSGGLFQETQYF. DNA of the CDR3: TGTGCCAGCAGATCGACTAGCGGGGGCCTCTTTCAAGAGACCCAGTACTTC.